Below are 10 T cell receptor beta chains sequenced from a single sample in a study of graft-versus-host responses after intestinal transplantation. The assay was immunoSEQ multiplex PCR, and TCRdb's table has in-frame clones only and misses some. The sample consists of approximately 120,000 clones, roughly 92% of them appearing once. Which antigens these TCRs recognize remains unknown. The material sequenced was unstimulated CD4+ T cells sorted from spleen or lymph node cells, taken before intestinal transplant. The receptor set was obtained from a human donor who received an intestinal transplant.

The chain employs TRBV15 and TRBJ1-5; 7 nucleotides match TRBD1. In germline, CDR1 is LNHNV, CDR2 YYDKDF (reference sequence). The CDR3 is made up of 16 amino acids. J gave up 4 bases and V 3 bases, and 9 bases lay outside the gene matches. In DNA, the CDR3 is TGTGCCACCAGCAGGGAGACAGGGAGGGGGAATCAGCCCCAGCATTTT. It encodes CATSRETGRGNQPQHF.

The chain combines TRBV10-3 with TRBJ2-2; 7 nucleotides align to TRBD2. The J segment lost 7 bases and the V segment lost 0 bases, leaving 2 bases of the junction unmatched. The CDR3 spans 14 residues. Germline-derived CDR1 and CDR2 are ENHRY and SYGVKD. CDR3 loop: CAISESAGDGELFF. The CDR3 region has the DNA TGTGCCATCAGTGAGTCGGCGGGGGACGGGGAGCTGTTTTTT.

V gene TRBV7-9 combines with J gene TRBJ1-1; maybe TRBD1 (6 bases). The CDR3 runs to 12 residues. In germline, CDR1 is SEHNR, CDR2 FQNEAQ (reference sequence). V was cut by 5 bases and J by 3 bases, with 7 bases left in between. In nucleotides, the CDR3 is TGTGCCAGCAGCCGGACAGACACTGAAGCTTTCTTT. This codes for CASSRTDTEAFF.

The genes are TRBV13 and TRBJ2-7; TRBD2 aligns across 12 bases. V was pared by 4 bases and J by 8 bases, with 15 bases of the junction left unmatched. The germline CDR1 and CDR2 sequences are PRHDT and FYEKMQ (reference sequence). The CDR3 consists of 17 residues. The CDR3 here is CASSSAGTSGFTRQQYF. As DNA, the CDR3 is TGTGCCAGCAGCTCTGCCGGGACTAGCGGGTTCACGAGGCAGCAGTACTTC.

The chain couples TRBV18 to TRBJ1-1; the match to TRBD1 covers 9 bases. Germline assignment: CDR1 KGHSH and CDR2 LQKENI. The CDR3 consists of 13 residues. After removal of 3 bases from V and 6 bases from J, the junction contained 2 bases not matched to a gene. For the CDR3, the DNA is TGTGCCAGCTCACCGGACAGGGGAGCTGAAGCTTTCTTT. Translating gives CASSPDRGAEAFF.

This chain joins TRBV18 and TRBJ2-3; D is possibly TRBD1 or TRBD2 (5 bases each). The length of the CDR3 is 16 residues. Looked up from germline, CDR1 is KGHSH and CDR2 is LQKENI. With 5 bases removed from V and 2 bases from J, the gap between germline ends came to 17 bases. DNA of the CDR3: TGTGCCAGCTCATCCAAACCGGGGCCAGCCACAGATACGCAGTATTTT. This encodes CASSSKPGPATDTQYF. The full variable domain, in which reference TRBV18 and TRBJ2-3 provide the parts outside the CDR3, is NAGVMQNPRHLVRRRGQEARLRCSPMKGHSHVYWYRQLPEEGLKFMVYLQKENIIDESGMPKERFSAEFPKEGPSILRIQQVVRGDSAAYFCASSSKPGPATDTQYFGPGTRLTVL.

The chain recombines TRBV11-1 with TRBJ2-5; 8 nucleotides match TRBD1. The V gene's germline CDR1 is SGHAT and CDR2 FQDESV (reference sequence). V trimming: 6 bases; J trimming: 3 bases; junction bases outside the gene matches: 9. This CDR3 is built from 15 residues. Here the CDR3 DNA reads TGTGCCAGCAGTTGGAGTCAGGGGGCTAAAGAGACCCAGTACTTC. This encodes CASSWSQGAKETQYF.

This clone has only a few counts. The rearrangement links TRBV28 to TRBJ1-6, with D tentatively TRBD1 (5 bases). The CDR3 runs to 13 residues. The V gene's germline CDR1 is MDHEN and CDR2 SYDVKM. With 5 bases removed from V and 8 bases from J, the gap between germline ends came to 10 bases. The CDR3 loop reads CASSQSRDSPLHF. CDR3 sequence (DNA): TGTGCCAGCAGTCAATCCAGGGATTCACCCCTCCACTTT.

This clone has just one count. V is TRBV19 and J is TRBJ2-5; 11 nucleotides line up with TRBD1. With the DNA end fitting TRBJ2-7 better, the J assignment may be wrong. Germline V gene data show CDR1 as LNHDA and CDR2 as SQIVND (reference sequence). CDR3 size: 14 residues. The CDR3 region is CASSRDRGGYEQYF. In nucleotides, the CDR3 is TGTGCCAGTAGTCGGGACAGGGGGGGTTACGAGCAGTACTTC.

V usage is TRBV7-6 and J usage is TRBJ2-3, with 9 bases aligning to TRBD1. In germline, CDR1 is SGHVS, CDR2 FNYEAQ. There are 19 residues in the CDR3. J was trimmed by 0 bases and V by 5 bases; bases with no gene match: 15. The CDR3 sequence: CASSPRTGAIVGSTDTQYF. For the CDR3, the DNA is TGTGCCAGCAGCCCCCGGACAGGGGCCATCGTCGGAAGCACAGATACGCAGTATTTT.